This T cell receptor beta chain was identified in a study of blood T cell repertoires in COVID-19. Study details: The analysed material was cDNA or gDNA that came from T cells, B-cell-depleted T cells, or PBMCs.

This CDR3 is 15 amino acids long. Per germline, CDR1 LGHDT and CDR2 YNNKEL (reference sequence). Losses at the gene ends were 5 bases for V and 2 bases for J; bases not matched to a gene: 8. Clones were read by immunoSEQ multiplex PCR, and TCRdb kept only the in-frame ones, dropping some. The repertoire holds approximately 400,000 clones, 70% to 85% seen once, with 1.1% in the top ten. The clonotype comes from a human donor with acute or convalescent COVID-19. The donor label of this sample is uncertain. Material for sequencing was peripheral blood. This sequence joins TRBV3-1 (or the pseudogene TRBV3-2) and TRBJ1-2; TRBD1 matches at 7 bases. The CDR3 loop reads CASSFDRDVNYGYTF. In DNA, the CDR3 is TGTGCCAGCAGCTTCGACAGGGATGTGAACTATGGCTACACCTTC.